This T cell receptor (beta chain) derives from a study of T cell repertoires in cytomegalovirus infection. Whole-study results and caveats: Predominance within the ex vivo response was attributable to HLA-C-restricted CMV-specific TCR beta clonotypes.

As regards this clonotype: Its antigen is unknown.

TCRdb passed the reads through MiXCR, listing each CDR3 protein once. The sample includes a few hundred thousand distinct CDR3 sequences, approximately 40% of them seen just once. This specimen was cultured PBMCs, taken from culture after CMV antigen stimulation. The receptor was isolated from a human donor in good health (CMV status not recorded). Some clones in this sample may be carry-over from other donors' samples.

CDR3 DNA sequence: TGTGCCACCCGCCGGTCGGGGGTGATATACAATGAGCAGTTCTTC. Its translation is CATRRSGVIYNEQFF. V and J are TRBV6-6 and TRBJ2-1; possibly TRBD2 for D (6 bases). V lost 10 bases and J lost 4, with 20 bases in between. The CDR3 loop spans 15 amino acids. Germline lookup yields CDR1 MNHNY and CDR2 SVGAGI (reference sequence).